The T cell receptor beta chain described here comes from a study of cytomegalovirus exposure and HLA in healthy donors. The study, taken as a whole, reports: Later examination showed HLA-associated TCR beta chains had greater clonal expansion than equally common others. TRBV6-2, TRBV6-3 and other indistinguishable V segments were excluded. When analyzed later, a missense DCLRE1C variant was found to be linked to TCR beta V- and J-gene trimming.

CDR3 length: 15 amino acids. The trim removed 6 bases at V and 6 bases at J, leaving 6 bases unmatched. Germline-derived CDR1 and CDR2 are MDHEN and SYDVKM. With 60 Vbeta and 13 Jbeta primers, the PCR was carried out. This table comes from immunoSEQ multiplex PCR, and its TCRdb copy is limited to in-frame clones, with some not included. The sample yields some 170,000 clones, approximately 80% seen once. In regard to this clone: As yet, its antigen is unknown.

Each of the donors was a healthy bone marrow donor. This sequence joins TRBV28 and TRBJ2-2, with 11 bases fitting TRBD2. This clonotype was obtained from a woman in her 50s in good health and CMV-seronegative. The specimen was PBMCs. The CDR3 here is CASSLSGRVAGELFF. CDR3 nucleotides: TGTGCCAGCAGCCTTAGCGGGAGGGTGGCCGGGGAGCTGTTTTTT.